This T cell receptor beta chain was documented in a study of chemoradiotherapy in HPV16-positive cancers. Repertoires were sampled repeatedly during chemoradiotherapy. Generated by immunoSEQ multiplex PCR, the TCRdb table keeps only in-frame clones and is missing some. The table shows 25,000 to 35,000 clones, with more than 80% occurring only once. The sequence came from a human donor with HPV-associated anogenital cancer. The material sequenced was blood, taken from a patient who underwent chemoradiotherapy.

The CDR3 reads CASSFDSWATDTQYF. The DNA for the CDR3 is TGTGCCAGCAGTTTCGACTCTTGGGCCACAGATACGCAGTATTTT. The genes are TRBV7-8 and TRBJ2-3; no firm D call. Trimming cost V 6 bases and J 2 bases, with 15 bases left between them. The CDR3 totals 15 residues. Germline CDR1 SGHVS, CDR2 FQNEAQ.